Each of the 21 T cell receptor beta chains below was sequenced from the same sample in a study of T cells in Graves' hyperthyroidism and ophthalmopathy. Template material for amplifying TCR beta CDR3 regions consisted of RNA transcripts. An initial round of RT-PCR targeting the TCR CDR3 relied on the HTBI primer set. TCRdb processed the multiplex PCR reads anew with MiXCR; each CDR3 protein has one entry. The sample lists fewer than 450,000 distinct CDR3 sequences, 13% to 15% occurring once. Sequencing input: blood. Receptors were obtained from a woman aged 55 to 70 with Graves' ophthalmopathy.

V usage is TRBV27 and J usage is TRBJ2-3, with TRBD1 matching over 8 bases. The CDR3 is 17 amino acids. The junction had 9 bases not matched to a gene; V was cut back by 2 bases and J by 2 bases. The germline V gene has CDR1 MNHEY and CDR2 SMNVEV (reference sequence). CDR3 nucleotide sequence: TGTGCCAGCAGTTTACCCATCACAGGGGGACCCACAGATACGCAGTATTTT. It codes for CASSLPITGGPTDTQYF.

This clonotype was detected many times. The chain couples TRBV11-2 to TRBJ2-7, with TRBD1 as a possible D gene (5 bases). The CDR3 spans 15 residues. Per germline, CDR1 SGHAT and CDR2 FQNNGV. The germline V and J ends were trimmed by 5 bases and 8 bases, with 22 bases remaining between them. CDR3 nucleotides: TGTGCCAGCAGCATGCGACAGTTACCTGCAGGCAAGCAGTACTTC. Protein: CASSMRQLPAGKQYF.

This clonotype was seen a few times. The J gene is TRBJ1-6, the V gene TRBV28; possibly TRBD1 for D (6 bases). Germline-derived CDR1 and CDR2 are MDHEN and SYDVKM. The V and J ends lost 8 bases and 5 bases respectively, with 10 bases between them. The CDR3 spans 13 residues. This chain's CDR3 is CASSDRNNSPLHF. In DNA, the CDR3 is TGTGCCAGCTCGGACAGAAATAATTCACCCCTCCACTTT.

The chain joins TRBV5-1 to TRBJ2-5, with 7 nucleotides matching TRBD1. The V gene's germline CDR1 is SGHRS and CDR2 YFSETQ. V shed 7 bases and J 1 base; nucleotides not matched to a gene: 7. The CDR3 has 14 amino acids. Here the CDR3 reads CASGRDRSQETQYF. The CDR3 coding sequence is TGCGCCAGCGGCCGGGACAGAAGCCAAGAGACCCAGTACTTC.

This clonotype was recorded at least ten times. The chain employs TRBV27 and TRBJ1-1; D not certain. The CDR3 length is 14 residues. The germline gives CDR1 MNHEY, CDR2 SMNVEV (reference sequence). The V and J ends lost 0 bases and 1 base respectively, with 6 bases between them. DNA of the CDR3: TGTGCCAGCAGTTTATCTAGGTGGAACACTGAAGCTTTCTTT. This translates into CASSLSRWNTEAFF.

This clonotype was picked up one time. The chain carries TRBV19 and TRBJ2-2, with a weak D call TRBD2 (6 bases). Germline assignment: CDR1 LNHDA and CDR2 SQIVND (reference sequence). Trimming stripped 5 bases from V and 3 bases from J, with 13 bases between. This CDR3 contains 15 residues. The CDR3: CASSRGSPHTGELFF. For the CDR3, the DNA is TGTGCCAGTAGTCGGGGGAGCCCTCACACCGGGGAGCTGTTTTTT.

On this clonotype itself: This may stem from a read error, because a much larger clone lies one nucleotide away. The chain employs TRBV7-3 and TRBJ2-1, with unresolved D. From germline, CDR1 is SGHTA and CDR2 FQGTGA. This CDR3 is built from 13 residues. The CDR3 DNA is TGTGCCGGCAGCTTAGGTCTCCCGAATGAGCAGTTCTTC. Its protein product is CAGSLGLPNEQFF.

This clonotype was found many times. The chain couples TRBV20-1 to TRBJ2-1; 10 bases map to TRBD2. The germline V gene encodes CDR1 DFQATT and CDR2 SNEGSKA (reference sequence). Trimming removed 1 base from V and 7 bases from J; junction bases left unmatched: 7. This CDR3 contains 15 residues. CDR3 protein: CSARAPAGGSNEQFF. The DNA of the CDR3 is TGCAGTGCTAGAGCGCCAGCGGGAGGGTCTAATGAGCAGTTCTTC.

Comments on this clonotype: This may stem from a read error, because a much larger clone lies one nucleotide away. The chain uses TRBV28 and TRBJ1-2, with a tentative D call TRBD1 (5 bases). Germline V gene sequence: CDR1 MDHEN, CDR2 SYDVKM. This CDR3 region has 13 residues. The CDR3 loop is CASRSPGSRGCTF. As DNA, the CDR3 is TGTGCCAGCAGGAGCCCAGGGAGTAGGGGCTGCACCTTC.

This clonotype was found many times. V is TRBV7-3 and J is TRBJ2-1, with TRBD2 matching over 12 bases. The germline V gene encodes CDR1 SGHTA and CDR2 FQGTGA. The CDR3 has 14 residues. V dropped 6 bases and J dropped 9; count of bases not matched to a gene: 6. DNA of the CDR3: TGTGCCAGCAGAACGACTAGCGGGAGTAGTGAGCAGTTCTTC. As protein: CASRTTSGSSEQFF.

This clonotype occurred a few times. The chain links TRBV14 to TRBJ1-5, with TRBD1 as a possible D gene (5 bases). Trimming removed 5 bases from V and 6 bases from J, with 11 bases in between. Germline CDR1 and CDR2: SGHDN and FVKESK. This CDR3 contains 13 residues. The CDR3: CASSIGAFQPQHF. The DNA of the CDR3 is TGTGCCAGCAGCATAGGGGCCTTTCAGCCCCAGCATTTT.

This clonotype was seen many times. The chain uses TRBV3-1 and TRBJ2-1; tentatively, D is TRBD1 or TRBD2 (5 bases each). This CDR3 has 13 amino acids. V gave up 5 bases and J gave up 7 bases, with 12 bases separating them. Germline CDR1 and CDR2: LGHDT and YNNKEL (reference sequence). CDR3 nucleotide sequence: TGTGCCAGCAGCTTAATGGGGGAGAATGAGCAGTTCTTC. Residues: CASSLMGENEQFF.

The DNA of the CDR3 is TGTGCCAGCAGCACACAGGGATTGGGCAACACCATATATTTT. It is translated as CASSTQGLGNTIYF. The rearrangement links TRBV7-6 to TRBJ1-3, with a tentative D call TRBD1 (6 bases). Trimming removed 5 bases from V and 7 bases from J, with 15 bases in between. This CDR3 has 14 amino acids. The V gene's germline CDR1 is SGHVS and CDR2 FNYEAQ.

This clonotype has a handful of counts. The CDR3: CASRPAGGRVGELFF. The CDR3 region has the DNA TGTGCCAGCAGACCAGCTGGGGGGCGCGTCGGGGAGCTGTTTTTT. The V call is TRBV12-3 or TRBV12-4, the J call TRBJ2-2; D possibly uses TRBD1 or TRBD2 (6 bases each). With 6 bases removed from V and 7 bases from J, the gap between germline ends came to 18 bases. This CDR3 has 15 residues.

At least ten counts were recorded for this clonotype. V and J are TRBV3-1 and TRBJ2-1; 7 bases line up with TRBD2. The CDR3 extends over 14 amino acids. Unmatched junction bases numbered 6, after V lost 1 base and J lost 9 bases. Germline V CDR1 and CDR2: LGHDT, YNNKEL (reference sequence). The CDR3 sequence is CASSQGAGIGEQFF. In nucleotides, the CDR3 is TGTGCCAGCAGCCAAGGAGCGGGAATCGGTGAGCAGTTCTTC.

This clonotype was counted at least ten times. V and J are TRBV28 and TRBJ2-1; 13 positions agree with TRBD2. V shed 4 bases, J shed 0 bases, and the junction held 9 bases outside the gene matches. CDR3 length: 19 residues. Germline CDR1 is MDHEN and CDR2 is SYDVKM. DNA of the CDR3: TGTGCCAGCAGTTCCCTTGGGACTAGCGGGAAAAGCTCCTACAATGAGCAGTTCTTC. Residues: CASSSLGTSGKSSYNEQFF.

This clonotype has a handful of counts. This chain joins TRBV9 and TRBJ1-2; tentative D call: TRBD1 (6 bases). This CDR3 has 18 residues. V was cut by 4 bases and J by 1 base, with 23 bases left in between. Germline CDR1 and CDR2: SGDLS and YYNGEE. DNA of the CDR3: TGTGCCAGCAGCATCTATCCGGGACAACTGGGGGATAACTATGGCTACACCTTC. The encoded protein is CASSIYPGQLGDNYGYTF. Filled out from reference TRBV9 and TRBJ1-2, the complete variable domain reads DSGVTQTPKHLITATGQRVTLRCSPRSGDLSVYWYQQSLDQGLQFLIQYYNGEERAKGNILERFSAQQFPDLHSELNLSSLELGDSALYFCASSIYPGQLGDNYGYTFGSGTRLTVV.

The V and J genes are TRBV25-1 and TRBJ2-3; D may be TRBD1 or TRBD2 (5 bases each). Trimming shortened V by 7 bases and J by 2 bases, and 13 bases separated the two germline ends. Germline CDR1 is MGHDK and CDR2 is SYGVNS. The CDR3 has 14 amino acids. CDR3 nucleotide sequence: TGTGCCAGCACCCGGGACCAGTTCACAGATACGCAGTATTTT. It codes for CASTRDQFTDTQYF.

This clonotype was seen only a few times. J is TRBJ2-1 and V is TRBV2; 14 nucleotides agree with TRBD2. Germline loops: CDR1 SNHLY, CDR2 FYNNEI. Unmatched junction bases numbered 6, after V lost 6 bases and J lost 8 bases. The CDR3 runs to 15 residues. This CDR3 reads CASRSGLAGVDEQFF. CDR3 nucleotide sequence: TGTGCCAGCAGGTCGGGACTAGCGGGAGTTGATGAGCAGTTCTTC. The full variable domain, completed using reference TRBV2 and TRBJ2-1, is EPEVTQTPSHQVTQMGQEVILRCVPISNHLYFYWYRQILGQKVEFLVSFYNNEISEKSEIFDDQFSVERPDGSNFTLKIRSTKLEDSAMYFCASRSGLAGVDEQFFGPGTRLTVL.

This clonotype was observed at least ten times. V and J are TRBV19 and TRBJ2-1; 9 nucleotides line up with TRBD2. From germline, CDR1 is LNHDA and CDR2 SQIVND (reference sequence). This CDR3 spans 17 amino acids. V lost 8 bases, J lost 0 bases, and 11 bases stayed unmatched. Here the CDR3 DNA reads TGTGCCAGTGGTGGTGAGCGGGAGGTTGGCTCCTACAATGAGCAGTTCTTC. Its protein is CASGGEREVGSYNEQFF.

This clonotype was detected a few times. The chain combines TRBV2 with TRBJ2-4; D may match TRBD1 or TRBD2 (6 bases each). The length of the CDR3 is 14 residues. Trimming cost V 6 bases and J 1 base, with 10 bases left between them. Germline CDR1 reads SNHLY; CDR2 reads FYNNEI. DNA of the CDR3: TGTGCCAGCAGAATAGGGGGGGCCAAAAACATTCAGTACTTC. It yields the protein CASRIGGAKNIQYF.